This T cell receptor (beta chain) appears in the sequencing data of a study of T cell responses to AZD1222 COVID-19 vaccine. The repertoire was sequenced with immunoSEQ multiplex PCR; TCRdb's copy has only in-frame clones and lacks some. Of roughly 110,000 clones listed, around nine tenths were seen once; the top ten hold roughly 5.6%. General observations from the study: Repertoires were collected only later (after the peak T cell response had occurred). The donors showed a predominance of white British ancestry and of females, with possible underestimation of clonal diversity. Across spike, vaccine-associated CD4 TCRs were found, dominant at 160-218 and 743-854.

CDR1 and CDR2 (germline): SGHTA, FQGNSA. This CDR3 contains 13 residues. Trimming left V 5 bases short and J 7 bases short, with 12 bases between. As to this clone: Its specificity is unknown.

The TCR originated in an adult who received the AZD1222 COVID-19 vaccine. This chain uses TRBV7-2 with TRBJ1-5; no firm D call. Sequencing used peripheral blood, obtained 28 days after the second AZD1222 dose. CDR3: CASSPRTRQPQHF. The CDR3 coding sequence is TGTGCCAGCAGCCCCAGGACGAGGCAGCCCCAGCATTTT.